This passage covers 6 T cell receptor beta chains from one sample sequenced in a study of response to subunit inactivated influenza vaccine (dated by TCRdb to 2017 to 2018). The library was produced with RT-PCR. Sequencing instrument: Illumina HiSeq 2500. TCRdb reanalyzed the raw reads on its own, using fastp at Q25 for trimming and MiXCR for clone calling, and kept in-frame beta chains. Every CDR3 protein is listed once, alongside the most common genes and DNA of its rows. Across this sample there are just under 550,000 distinct CDR3 sequences, with around 25% seen only once. In total, the top ten clones hold about 2.8% of the sample. These data were likewise used in another study, on T cells expressing NK-cell markers. In that second paper, the authors write: 5'RACE template switching, by which a universal primer site and unique molecular identifiers were added, was used to make TCR beta cDNA libraries.

The specimen was CD4+ T cells sorted from PBMCs, collected 11 to 12 days after vaccination. Receptors were obtained from a man in his fifties who received an inactivated influenza vaccine. Donor details come from another sample of the same person, matched by shared clones.

The CDR3, as DNA: TGCAGTGCTGGGCACAGGGGGAGGAGCGCAGATACGCAGTATTTT. Its protein product is CSAGHRGRSADTQYF. V usage is TRBV20-1 and J usage is TRBJ2-3, with 8 bases aligning to TRBD1. The CDR3 is 15 amino acids. V lost 5 bases and J lost 4; bases outside the gene matches: 11. In germline, CDR1 is DFQATT, CDR2 SNEGSKA (reference sequence).

This clonotype was seen only a few times. This rearrangement joins TRBV7-2 to TRBJ2-4; the D is unclear. Germline CDR1 SGHTA, CDR2 FQGNSA. The CDR3 is 14 amino acids. Trimming left V 1 base short and J 0 bases short, with 4 bases between. This CDR3 is CASSLGIAKNIQYF. CDR3 nucleotide sequence: TGTGCCAGCAGCTTAGGAATAGCCAAAAACATTCAGTACTTC.

The chain carries TRBV5-1 and TRBJ1-1, with a weak D call TRBD1 (5 bases). The CDR3 is 16 amino acids. Germline CDR1 is SGHRS and CDR2 is YFSETQ. V lost 0 bases and J lost 2, with 14 bases in between. The CDR3 reads CASSLAGGTGNTEAFF. CDR3 nucleotide sequence: TGCGCCAGCAGCTTGGCCGGGGGTACGGGAAACACTGAAGCTTTCTTT.

This clonotype has a handful of counts. The chain employs TRBV19 and TRBJ2-2, with a possible D match to TRBD2 (6 bases). Germline lookup yields CDR1 LNHDA and CDR2 SQIVND (reference sequence). The CDR3 length is 13 residues. Trimming stripped 3 bases from V and 5 bases from J, with 7 bases between. The DNA of the CDR3 is TGTGCCAGTAGTATTCGGGGGACCGGGGAGCTGTTTTTT. Translation gives CASSIRGTGELFF.

The chain recombines TRBV6-1 with TRBJ2-3; unclear D gene. The CDR3 has 14 residues. Germline CDR1 reads MNHNS; CDR2 reads SASEGT. The CDR3 sequence is CASRMGLSTDTQYF. The CDR3 nucleotides are TGTGCAAGTCGTATGGGGTTGTCCACAGATACGCAGTATTTT.

This clonotype was found a few times. The V gene is TRBV5-1, the J gene TRBJ2-2; 8 positions agree with TRBD2. The CDR3 contains 19 residues. Germline V lookup: CDR1 SGHRS, CDR2 YFSETQ. V trimming: 5 bases; J trimming: 1 base; junction bases outside the gene matches: 16. CDR3 DNA sequence: TGCGCCAGCAGAGAAATGCGCCTTGGCGGGGGGCAGAACACCGGGGAGCTGTTTTTT. Translating gives CASREMRLGGGQNTGELFF.